The T cell receptor beta chain described here comes from a study of blood T cell repertoires in COVID-19. As for the study in general: PBMCs, B-cell-depleted T cells, or T cells provided the cDNA or gDNA that made up the material.

As handled by the study authors: Estimated nucleated cell counts came from reference gene primer amplification. Here immunoSEQ multiplex PCR was the method, and the copy in TCRdb shows in-frame clones only, minus some. The D gene and trimming were derived from the DNA, and the V and J assignments and clone size from that table. The sample contains about 190,000 clones, around four fifths of which appear only once. The sequencing sample was made of peripheral blood. This TCR was sampled from an elderly woman with active or convalescent COVID-19.

The CDR3 DNA sequence: TGCAGCTTGACTACCCATTATTCAGCACGGAGGAGTCAAGAGACCCAGTACTTC. Encoded protein: CSLTTHYSARRSQETQYF. The chain employs TRBV29-1 and TRBJ2-5; tentative D call: TRBD2 (5 bases). V lost 8 bases and J 2 bases, leaving 30 bases between the germline ends. The CDR3 covers 18 residues. CDR1 SQVTM and CDR2 ANQGSEA come from the germline V gene.